Listed below are T cell receptor beta chains from one sample, sequenced in a study of identifying expanded T cells in peripheral blood. The protocol was immunoSEQ multiplex PCR, while the TCRdb copy is restricted to in-frame clones and leaves out a portion. The data show around 80,000 clones, approximately 87% seen once. Sequenced sample: blood. The receptors derive from a person between 18 and 75 years old in good health. Each CDR3 is given with its conserved first and last residue.

CDR3 protein: CASSWGTGMNTEAFF
V gene: TRBV5-6
J gene: TRBJ1-1

CDR3 protein: CASSLTGNTIYF
V gene: TRBV13
J gene: TRBJ1-3

CDR3 protein: CASSMGQGDGQPQHF
V gene: TRBV18
J gene: TRBJ1-5

CDR3 protein: CSVGEHRGEQYF
V gene: TRBV29-1
J gene: TRBJ2-7

CDR3 protein: CASSLVGGNTEAFF
V gene: TRBV7-8
J gene: TRBJ1-1

CDR3 protein: CASSPPDRRNIQYF
V gene: TRBV28
J gene: TRBJ2-4

CDR3 protein: CASRPDRGRNEQYF
V gene: TRBV5-4
J gene: TRBJ2-7

CDR3 protein: CASSRTSGITGELFF
V gene: TRBV7-7
J gene: TRBJ2-2

CDR3 protein: CATLDTGYEQYF
V gene: TRBV10-3
J gene: TRBJ2-7

CDR3 protein: CASSIRGEGRRAQYF
V gene: TRBV7-8
J gene: TRBJ2-5

CDR3 protein: CASSESPGFTEAFF
V gene: TRBV25-1
J gene: TRBJ1-1

CDR3 protein: CSVESWGGNEQFF
V gene: TRBV29-1
J gene: TRBJ2-1

CDR3 protein: CASSLRLSEQFF
V gene: TRBV5-1
J gene: TRBJ2-1

CDR3 protein: CASSNGATGAYNEQFF
V gene: TRBV18
J gene: TRBJ2-1

CDR3 protein: CASTTARGPYEQYF
V gene: TRBV6-1
J gene: TRBJ2-7

CDR3 protein: CASSLGSGTQQFF
V gene: TRBV7-7
J gene: TRBJ2-1

CDR3 protein: CASRGLAGGLGGDTQYF
V gene: TRBV4-1
J gene: TRBJ2-3

CDR3 protein: CASNMGQGGQPQHF
V gene: TRBV6-6
J gene: TRBJ1-5

CDR3 protein: CASRFGSLSDTQYF
V gene: TRBV13
J gene: TRBJ2-3

CDR3 protein: CASKGLAGAGEQFF
V gene: TRBV2
J gene: TRBJ2-1

CDR3 protein: CASSWAMENTEAFF
V gene: TRBV6-5
J gene: TRBJ1-1

CDR3 protein: CASSEWGRSDEQFF
V gene: TRBV25-1
J gene: TRBJ2-1

CDR3 protein: CSATGAQQGNTEAFF
V gene: TRBV29-1
J gene: TRBJ1-1

CDR3 protein: CASSESSSEYNEQFF
V gene: TRBV10-1
J gene: TRBJ2-1

CDR3 protein: CASSRDGTEAKYGYTF
V gene: TRBV7-2
J gene: TRBJ1-2

CDR3 protein: CASSPPQGAREKLLF
V gene: TRBV28
J gene: TRBJ1-4

CDR3 protein: CASTWEGARGNTIYF
V gene: TRBV28
J gene: TRBJ1-3

CDR3 protein: CASSSLGQGYEQYF
V gene: TRBV28
J gene: TRBJ2-7

CDR3 protein: CASSLLLKGAFF
V gene: TRBV11-2
J gene: TRBJ1-1

CDR3 protein: CASSPAIGNYEQYF
V gene: TRBV4-1
J gene: TRBJ2-7

CDR3 protein: CASSVDLSGDTDTQYF
V gene: TRBV9
J gene: TRBJ2-3

CDR3 protein: CASTGTHEQFF
V gene: TRBV6-1
J gene: TRBJ2-1

CDR3 protein: CASSQKQGREYF
V gene: TRBV14
J gene: TRBJ2-4

CDR3 protein: CSESVQETQYF
V gene: TRBV20-1
J gene: TRBJ2-5

CDR3 protein: CAGGWDYNSPLHF
V gene: TRBV6-6
J gene: TRBJ1-6

CDR3 protein: CASSLGMAPNKQYF
V gene: TRBV7-2
J gene: TRBJ2-7

CDR3 protein: CASSRSESNSPLHF
V gene: TRBV25-1
J gene: TRBJ1-6

CDR3 protein: CASSGDRGREQYF
V gene: TRBV2
J gene: TRBJ2-7

CDR3 protein: CASDLGTGSNQPQHF
V gene: TRBV28
J gene: TRBJ1-5

CDR3 protein: CASLRGTVNTGELFF
V gene: TRBV28
J gene: TRBJ2-2

CDR3 protein: CASSPGAGSDTQYF
V gene: TRBV7-2
J gene: TRBJ2-3